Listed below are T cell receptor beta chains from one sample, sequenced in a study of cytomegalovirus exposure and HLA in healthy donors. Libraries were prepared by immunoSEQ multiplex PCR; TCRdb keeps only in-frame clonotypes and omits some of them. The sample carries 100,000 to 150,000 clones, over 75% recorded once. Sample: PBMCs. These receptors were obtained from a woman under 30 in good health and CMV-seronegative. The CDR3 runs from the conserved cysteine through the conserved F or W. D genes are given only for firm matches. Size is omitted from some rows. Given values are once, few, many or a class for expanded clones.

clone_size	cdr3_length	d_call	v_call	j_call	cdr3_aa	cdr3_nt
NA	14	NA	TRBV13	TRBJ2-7	CASSSAPGTYEQYF	TGTGCCAGCAGCTCCGCCCCCGGGACCTACGAGCAGTACTTC
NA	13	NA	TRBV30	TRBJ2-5	CAWTPGGRGTQYF	TGTGCCTGGACCCCAGGGGGGCGGGGGACCCAGTACTTC
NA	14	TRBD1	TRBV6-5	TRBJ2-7	CASGTRGYEYEQYF	TGTGCCAGCGGCACCAGGGGGTACGAATACGAGCAGTACTTC
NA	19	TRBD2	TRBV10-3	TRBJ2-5	CAISESEGLAGKFQETQYF	TGTGCCATCAGTGAGTCTGAGGGGCTAGCGGGAAAGTTCCAAGAGACCCAGTACTTC
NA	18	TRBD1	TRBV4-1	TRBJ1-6	CASSQGQGEILSNSPLHF	TGCGCCAGCAGCCAAGGCCAGGGGGAAATTTTATCGAATTCACCCCTCCACTTT
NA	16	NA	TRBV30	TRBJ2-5	CAWSVLGPRGVETQYF	TGTGCCTGGAGTGTCCTCGGCCCTCGGGGAGTCGAGACCCAGTACTTC
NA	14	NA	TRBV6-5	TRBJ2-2	CASSYFRDTGELFF	TGTGCCAGCAGTTACTTTCGGGACACCGGGGAGCTGTTTTTT
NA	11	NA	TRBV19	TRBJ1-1	CASTQGTEAFF	TGTGCCAGTACCCAGGGCACTGAAGCTTTCTTT
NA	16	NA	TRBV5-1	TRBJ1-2	CASSLAPDPKKYGYTF	TGCGCCAGCAGCTTGGCCCCAGATCCAAAGAAGTATGGCTACACCTTC
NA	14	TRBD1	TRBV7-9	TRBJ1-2	CASSLAGQGIGYTF	TGTGCCAGCAGCTTAGCGGGACAGGGGATCGGCTACACCTTC
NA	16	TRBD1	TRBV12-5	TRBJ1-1	CASIWTGAPVNTEAFF	TGTGCTAGTATCTGGACAGGGGCCCCAGTGAACACTGAAGCTTTCTTT
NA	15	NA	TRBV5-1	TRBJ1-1	CASSPRQVLNTEAFF	TGCGCCAGCAGCCCTCGACAGGTTTTGAACACTGAAGCTTTCTTT
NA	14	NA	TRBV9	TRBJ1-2	CASSPRAGGRGYTF	TGTGCCAGCAGCCCCCGTGCGGGGGGAAGGGGCTACACCTTC
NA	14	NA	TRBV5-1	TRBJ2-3	CASSLETPRDTQYF	TGCGCCAGCAGCTTGGAGACTCCGCGAGATACGCAGTATTTT
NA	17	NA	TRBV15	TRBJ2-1	CATSRAPLGLPYNEQFF	TGTGCCACCAGCAGAGCCCCTCTGGGACTCCCCTACAATGAGCAGTTCTTC
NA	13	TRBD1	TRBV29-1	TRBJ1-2	CSVEGQEYYGYTF	TGCAGCGTTGAGGGACAGGAGTACTATGGCTACACCTTC
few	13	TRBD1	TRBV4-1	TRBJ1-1	CASSPDRGTEAFF	TGCGCCAGCAGCCCCGACAGGGGGACTGAAGCTTTCTTT
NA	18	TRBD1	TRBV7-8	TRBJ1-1	CASSTSARGLYRVAEAFF	TGTGCCAGCAGCACCTCAGCCAGGGGGCTCTATCGGGTCGCTGAAGCTTTCTTT
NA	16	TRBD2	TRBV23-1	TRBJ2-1	CASSQSGTSSYNEQFF	TGCGCCAGCAGTCAATCCGGGACTAGTTCCTACAATGAGCAGTTCTTC
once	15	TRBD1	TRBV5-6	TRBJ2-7	CASSWTTGTAYEQYF	TGTGCCAGCAGCTGGACCACCGGGACAGCCTACGAGCAGTACTTC
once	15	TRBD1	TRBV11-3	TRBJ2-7	CASSLGDRSSYEQYF	TGTGCCAGCAGCTTAGGGGACAGGAGCTCCTACGAGCAGTACTTC
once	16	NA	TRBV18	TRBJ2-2	CASSQIRDKHAGELFF	TGTGCCAGCTCACAGATCCGGGACAAACACGCCGGGGAGCTGTTTTTT
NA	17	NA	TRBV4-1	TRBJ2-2	CASSQARVLQRTGELFF	TGCGCCAGCAGCCAAGCCCGGGTGTTACAGCGGACCGGGGAGCTGTTTTTT
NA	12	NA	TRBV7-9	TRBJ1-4	CASSLGGNLLFF	TGTGCCAGCAGCTTAGGCGGTAATTTACTGTTTTTT
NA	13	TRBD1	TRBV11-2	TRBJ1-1	CASSFPGQGRAFF	TGTGCCAGCAGCTTCCCCGGACAGGGACGGGCTTTCTTT
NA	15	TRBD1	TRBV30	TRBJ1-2	CAWRGRGLLNYGYTF	TGTGCCTGGAGGGGCAGGGGGCTTCTTAACTATGGCTACACCTTC
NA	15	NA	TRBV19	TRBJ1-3	CASSIYRASGNTIYF	TGTGCCAGTAGTATCTACAGGGCCAGTGGAAACACCATATATTTT
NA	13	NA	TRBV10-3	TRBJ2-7	CAIGRTVSFEQYF	TGTGCCATCGGAAGGACAGTCTCTTTCGAGCAGTACTTC
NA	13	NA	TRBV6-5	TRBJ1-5	CASSYSRGQPQHF	TGTGCCAGCAGTTACTCAAGGGGGCAGCCCCAGCATTTT
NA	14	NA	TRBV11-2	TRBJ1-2	CASSSMPAPEGYTF	TGTGCCAGCAGCTCCATGCCCGCCCCGGAGGGCTACACCTTC
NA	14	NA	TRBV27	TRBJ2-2	CASSLLPNTGELFF	TGTGCCAGCAGTTTACTACCGAACACCGGGGAGCTGTTTTTT
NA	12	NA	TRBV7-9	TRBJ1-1	CASSSENTEAFF	TGTGCCAGCAGCTCAGAGAACACTGAAGCTTTCTTT
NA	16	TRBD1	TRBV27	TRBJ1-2	CASSLYGGGRADGYTF	TGTGCCAGCAGTTTATACGGAGGGGGCAGGGCAGATGGCTACACCTTC
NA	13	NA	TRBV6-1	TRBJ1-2	CASNYGQTYGYTF	TGTGCCAGCAATTACGGACAGACCTATGGCTACACCTTC
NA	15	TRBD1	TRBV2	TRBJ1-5	CASSGTAISNQPQHF	TGTGCCAGCAGCGGGACAGCGATTAGCAATCAGCCCCAGCATTTT
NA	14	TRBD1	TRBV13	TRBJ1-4	CAGSSRTGGEKLFF	TGTGCCGGCAGCTCCCGGACAGGGGGTGAAAAACTGTTTTTT
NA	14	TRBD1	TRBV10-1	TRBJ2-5	CASSERDRDETQYF	TGCGCCAGCAGTGAGAGGGACAGGGACGAGACCCAGTACTTC
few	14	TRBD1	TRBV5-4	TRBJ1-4	CASSSQGVNEKLFF	TGTGCCAGCAGCTCACAGGGGGTTAATGAAAAACTGTTTTTT
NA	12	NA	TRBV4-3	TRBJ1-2	CASSQVRGRYTF	TGCGCCAGCAGCCAAGTTCGAGGGCGCTACACCTTC
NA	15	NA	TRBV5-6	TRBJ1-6	CASSLEGSYNSPLHF	TGTGCCAGCAGCTTGGAGGGGTCCTATAATTCACCCCTCCACTTT
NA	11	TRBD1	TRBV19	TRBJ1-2	CATQDREGYTF	TGTGCCACTCAGGACAGGGAAGGCTACACCTTC
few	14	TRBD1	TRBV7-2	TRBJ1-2	CASSFDRGQDGYTF	TGTGCCAGCAGCTTCGACAGGGGGCAGGATGGCTACACCTTC
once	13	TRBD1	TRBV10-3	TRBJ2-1	CATDDRADNEQFF	TGTGCCACCGACGACAGGGCGGACAATGAGCAGTTCTTC
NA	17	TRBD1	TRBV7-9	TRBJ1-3	CASSSQTGGVSGNTIYF	TGTGCCAGCAGCTCGCAAACAGGGGGCGTCTCTGGAAACACCATATATTTT
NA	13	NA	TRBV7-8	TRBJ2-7	CASMGGPPYEQYF	TGTGCCAGCATGGGGGGGCCCCCCTACGAGCAGTACTTC
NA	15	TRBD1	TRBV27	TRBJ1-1	CASSAYRGRGTEAFF	TGTGCCAGCAGTGCGTACAGGGGGCGAGGCACTGAAGCTTTCTTT
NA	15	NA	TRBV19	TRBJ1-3	CASTRGGRGGNTIYF	TGTGCCAGTACGAGAGGCGGGAGAGGGGGAAACACCATATATTTT
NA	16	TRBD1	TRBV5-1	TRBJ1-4	CASSRGPGQRDEKLFF	TGCGCCAGCAGCCGAGGACCGGGACAGAGGGATGAAAAACTGTTTTTT
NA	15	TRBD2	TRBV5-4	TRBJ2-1	CASSQGSSGIAEQFF	TGTGCCAGCAGCCAAGGGTCTAGCGGAATAGCTGAGCAGTTCTTC
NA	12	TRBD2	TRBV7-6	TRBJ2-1	CASSLAGREQFF	TGTGCCAGCAGCCTAGCGGGGCGGGAGCAGTTCTTC
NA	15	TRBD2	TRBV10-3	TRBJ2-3	CAISGRGGNTDTQYF	TGTGCCATCAGTGGCCGGGGGGGTAACACAGATACGCAGTATTTT
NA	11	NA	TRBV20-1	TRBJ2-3	CSAPRADTQYF	TGCAGTGCTCCTAGAGCAGATACGCAGTATTTT
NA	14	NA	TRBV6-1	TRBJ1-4	CASSGGGGRDKLFF	TGTGCCAGCAGTGGGGGGGGCGGCAGAGACAAACTGTTTTTT